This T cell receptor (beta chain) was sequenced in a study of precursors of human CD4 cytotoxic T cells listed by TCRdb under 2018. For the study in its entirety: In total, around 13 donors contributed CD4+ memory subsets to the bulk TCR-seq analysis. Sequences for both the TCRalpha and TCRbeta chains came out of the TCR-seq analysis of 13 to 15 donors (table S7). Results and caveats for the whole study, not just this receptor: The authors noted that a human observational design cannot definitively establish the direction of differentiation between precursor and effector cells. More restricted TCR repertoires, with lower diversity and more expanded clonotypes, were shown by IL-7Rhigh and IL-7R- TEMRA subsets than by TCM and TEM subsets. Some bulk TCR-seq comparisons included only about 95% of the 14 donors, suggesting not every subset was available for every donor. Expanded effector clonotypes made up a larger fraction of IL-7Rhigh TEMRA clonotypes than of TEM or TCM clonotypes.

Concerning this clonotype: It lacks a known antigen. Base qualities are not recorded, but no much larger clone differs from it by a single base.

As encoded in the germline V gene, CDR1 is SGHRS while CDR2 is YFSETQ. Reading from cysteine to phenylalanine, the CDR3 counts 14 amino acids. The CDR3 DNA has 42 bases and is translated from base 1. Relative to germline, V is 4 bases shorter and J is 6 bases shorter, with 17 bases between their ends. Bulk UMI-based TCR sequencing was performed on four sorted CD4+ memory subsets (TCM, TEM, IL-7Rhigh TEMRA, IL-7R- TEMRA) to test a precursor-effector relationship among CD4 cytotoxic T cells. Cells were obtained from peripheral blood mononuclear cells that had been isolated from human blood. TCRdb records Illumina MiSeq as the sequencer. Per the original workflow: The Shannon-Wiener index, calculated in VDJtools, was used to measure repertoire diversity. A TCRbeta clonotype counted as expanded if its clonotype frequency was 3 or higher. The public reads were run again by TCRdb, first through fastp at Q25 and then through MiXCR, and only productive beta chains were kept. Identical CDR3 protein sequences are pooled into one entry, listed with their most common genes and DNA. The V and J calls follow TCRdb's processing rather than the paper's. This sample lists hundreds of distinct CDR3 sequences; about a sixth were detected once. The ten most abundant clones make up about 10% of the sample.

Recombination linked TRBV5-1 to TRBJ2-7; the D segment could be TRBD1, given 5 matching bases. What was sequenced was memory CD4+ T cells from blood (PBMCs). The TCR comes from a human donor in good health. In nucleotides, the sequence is TGCGCCAGCAGCCCCCTCCAGGGCTCCCTCGAGCAGTACTTC. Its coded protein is CASSPLQGSLEQYF. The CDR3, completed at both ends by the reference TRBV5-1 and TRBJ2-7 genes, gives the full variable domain KAGVTQTPRYLIKTRGQQVTLSCSPISGHRSVSWYQQTPGQGLQFLFEYFSETQRNKGNFPGRFSGRQFSNSRSEMNVSTLELGDSALYLCASSPLQGSLEQYFGPGTRLTVT.